The 18 T cell receptor beta chains listed next were all sequenced from one sample in a study of vaccination and CD4 T cells after COVID-19. The treatment was: roughly 10-day PBMC culture with coronavirus spike peptide pools or control peptides (ViraFEST assay). For these TCRs, the target antigens are not known. Cultured CD4+ T cell DNA was sequenced using the Oncomine TCR Beta short-read assay. One entry per CDR3 protein, called by TCRdb with MiXCR from the PCR reads. The sample yields approximately 11,000 distinct CDR3 sequences, approximately 59% seen once. What was sequenced was CD4+ T cells from blood, cultured in vitro. Receptors were obtained from a human donor who had recovered from COVID-19.

This clonotype was seen only a few times. J is TRBJ1-5 and V is TRBV19; the match to TRBD1 covers 9 bases. Per the germline V gene, CDR1 is LNHDA and CDR2 is SQIVND (reference sequence). This CDR3 contains 20 residues. After removal of 4 bases from V and 3 bases from J, the junction contained 19 bases not matched to a gene. The CDR3 sequence is CASSSNRDRDWSAPNQPQHF. CDR3 sequence (DNA): TGTGCCAGTAGTAGTAACCGGGACAGGGACTGGTCAGCTCCCAATCAGCCCCAGCATTTT.

V gene TRBV20-1 combines with J gene TRBJ1-1, with TRBD1 as a possible D gene (6 bases). CDR1 is DFQATT, CDR2 SNEGSKA, per germline (reference sequence). The ends were cut back, 2 bases at V and 5 bases at J, with 15 bases in the middle. The CDR3 has 14 residues. The CDR3 spells CSARTQGTRTEAFF. Written as DNA, the CDR3 is TGCAGTGCTAGAACCCAGGGGACGAGGACTGAAGCTTTCTTT.

A few counts support this clonotype. The chain recombines TRBV6-5 with TRBJ1-3; 8 bases are shared with TRBD1. The CDR3 is made up of 18 amino acids. Trimming cost V 0 bases and J 3 bases; bases outside gene matches: 10. Germline CDR1 reads MNHEY; CDR2 reads SVGAGI. The CDR3: CASSYSETPGGRGNTIYF. The CDR3 DNA sequence: TGTGCCAGCAGTTACTCAGAAACCCCAGGGGGCCGTGGAAACACCATATATTTT.

The CDR3 is CASSQGQGNYGYTF. In DNA form, the CDR3 reads TGTGCCAGCAGCCAAGGGCAGGGAAACTATGGCTACACCTTC. This rearrangement joins TRBV6-4 to TRBJ1-2, with D possibly TRBD1 on 5 matching bases. The length of the CDR3 is 14 residues. The V end was cut by 6 bases, the J end by 2 bases, with 13 bases between. The germline V gene has CDR1 MRHNA and CDR2 SNTAGT.

This rearrangement joins TRBV20-1 to TRBJ2-3; no clear D gene. The CDR3 totals 12 residues. Per the germline V gene, CDR1 is DFQATT and CDR2 is SNEGSKA (reference sequence). Trimming removed 2 bases from V and 4 bases from J, with 7 bases in between. This CDR3 is CSARPPPDTQYF. The CDR3, as DNA: TGCAGTGCTAGACCCCCCCCAGATACGCAGTATTTT.

This clonotype was seen a few times. The chain has TRBV2 and TRBJ2-5, with TRBD1 matching 7 bases. Trimming at V came to 6 bases and at J to 7 bases, leaving 8 bases not matched to a gene. CDR1 is SNHLY and CDR2 is FYNNEI in the germline V gene. The CDR3 loop spans 13 amino acids. This CDR3 is CASRQGVEATQYF. The CDR3, as DNA: TGTGCCAGCAGGCAGGGGGTTGAAGCGACCCAGTACTTC.

There are a few counts of this clonotype. CDR3 DNA sequence: TGTGCCAGCAGCTTAGGTGTTCGTTCCTACGAGCAGTACTTC. Protein: CASSLGVRSYEQYF. The genes are TRBV7-2 and TRBJ2-7, with no clear D. The germline V gene has CDR1 SGHTA and CDR2 FQGNSA. V lost 1 base and J 1 base, leaving 8 bases between the germline ends. This CDR3 is 14 amino acids long.

CDR3 residues: CASSFAIFSSNTEAFF. CDR3 coding DNA: TGTGCCAGCAGCTTCGCTATTTTCTCCTCGAACACTGAAGCTTTCTTT. The V gene is TRBV11-3, the J gene TRBJ1-1, with D unclear. Germline V gene lookup returns CDR1 SGHNT and CDR2 YENEEA. V lost 3 bases to trimming and J lost 1 base, with 15 bases between them. The CDR3 spans 16 residues.

This rearrangement joins TRBV5-3 to TRBJ2-2; 7 nucleotides align to TRBD2. TRBV5-3 is an open reading frame whose function is uncertain. Trimming at V came to 4 bases and at J to 6 bases, leaving 3 bases not matched to a gene. The CDR3 sequence is 13 residues long. The CDR3 DNA sequence: TGTGCCAGAAGCCCCGGACTAGCCGGGGAGCTGTTTTTT. Translating gives CARSPGLAGELFF.

This chain uses TRBV25-1 with TRBJ2-5; D remains ambiguous. The CDR3 spans 14 residues. The V gene lost 5 bases and the J gene lost 2 bases, with 12 bases spanning the gap. From germline, CDR1 is MGHDK and CDR2 SYGVNS. CDR3 residues: CASSRGAAQETQYF. In DNA, the CDR3 is TGTGCCAGCAGTAGAGGCGCGGCGCAAGAGACCCAGTACTTC.

This clonotype was detected a few times. The J gene is TRBJ2-3, the V gene TRBV4-2; no definite D call. Trimming left V 4 bases short and J 2 bases short, with 7 bases between. The CDR3 runs 13 residues. CDR1 is LGHNA and CDR2 is YNFKEQ in the germline V gene. The CDR3 nucleotides are TGTGCCAGCAGCCTCTGGATCACAGATACGCAGTATTTT. Its translation: CASSLWITDTQYF.

The chain recombines TRBV30 with TRBJ2-7; a weak D match, TRBD2 (5 bases). This CDR3 spans 14 amino acids. V gave up 4 bases and J gave up 5 bases, with 18 bases separating them. Germline CDR1 reads GTSNPN; CDR2 reads SVGIG (reference sequence). CDR3 nucleotide sequence: TGTGCCTGGACCCGGGATCCCCTCTGGGACGAGCAGTACTTC. Residues: CAWTRDPLWDEQYF.

The gene calls are TRBV10-1 and TRBJ1-2, with 11 bases identical to TRBD1. Germline lookup yields CDR1 WNHNN and CDR2 SYGVQD (reference sequence). Unmatched junction bases numbered 37, after V lost 6 bases and J lost 7 bases. The CDR3 totals 24 residues. The CDR3 region has the DNA TGCGCCAGCAGCCGGCTTCCCCGCGGAATGGCCGGGACAGGGGGAGCGGTAAAGAGGGTTGGCTACACCTTC. Residues: CASSRLPRGMAGTGGAVKRVGYTF.

J is TRBJ1-5 and V is TRBV28; TRBD1 agrees at 8 bases. The length of the CDR3 is 15 residues. Per germline, CDR1 MDHEN and CDR2 SYDVKM. After removal of 3 bases from V and 2 bases from J, the junction contained 3 bases not matched to a gene. This chain's CDR3 is CASSFVGQGNQPQHF. Written as DNA, the CDR3 is TGTGCCAGCAGTTTTGTGGGACAGGGCAATCAGCCCCAGCATTTT.

This clonotype was counted a single time. The CDR3 here is CASSTRGSGTDTQYF. The CDR3 nucleotides are TGTGCCAGCAGCACAAGAGGTAGCGGGACAGATACGCAGTATTTT. The chain joins TRBV7-9 to TRBJ2-3; 7 bases are shared with TRBD2. Germline V gene lookup returns CDR1 SEHNR and CDR2 FQNEAQ (reference sequence). CDR3 length: 15 amino acids. J lost 3 bases, V lost 5 bases, and 8 bases had no gene match.

This rearrangement joins TRBV20-1 to TRBJ1-5, with a tentative D call TRBD1 (6 bases). The ends were cut back, 0 bases at V and 4 bases at J, with 10 bases in the middle. This CDR3 is built from 14 residues. Germline V CDR1 and CDR2: DFQATT, SNEGSKA (reference sequence). CDR3 amino acids: CSAREPQGNQPQHF. The CDR3 DNA follows: TGCAGTGCTAGAGAGCCGCAGGGGAATCAGCCCCAGCATTTT.

This chain links TRBV27 with TRBJ2-2; D gene unclear. The CDR3 is 15 residues long. Germline V gene sequence: CDR1 MNHEY, CDR2 SMNVEV (reference sequence). V gave up 3 bases and J gave up 0 bases, with 8 bases separating them. In DNA, the CDR3 is TGTGCCAGCAGTTTTGACTTAGCGAACACCGGGGAGCTGTTTTTT. This gives the protein CASSFDLANTGELFF.

This clonotype was observed a single time. The chain employs TRBV12-3 or TRBV12-4 and TRBJ1-4; 10 nucleotides align to TRBD1. Trimming cost V 6 bases and J 6 bases; bases outside gene matches: 4. This CDR3 region has 14 residues. The CDR3 nucleotides read TGTGCCAGCAGCGCCGGGACAGGGGATGAAAAACTGTTTTTT. Translation gives CASSAGTGDEKLFF.